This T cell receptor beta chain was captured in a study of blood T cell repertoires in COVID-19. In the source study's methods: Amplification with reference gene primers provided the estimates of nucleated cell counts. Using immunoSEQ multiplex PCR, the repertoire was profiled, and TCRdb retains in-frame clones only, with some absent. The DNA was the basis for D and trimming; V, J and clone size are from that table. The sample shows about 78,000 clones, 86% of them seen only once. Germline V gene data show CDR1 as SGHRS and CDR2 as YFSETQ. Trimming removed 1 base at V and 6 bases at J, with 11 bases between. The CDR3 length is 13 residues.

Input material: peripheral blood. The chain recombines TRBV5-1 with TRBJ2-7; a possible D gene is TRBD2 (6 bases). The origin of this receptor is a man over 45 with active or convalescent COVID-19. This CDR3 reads CASSLTGSVEQYF. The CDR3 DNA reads TGCGCCAGCAGCTTGACCGGGAGTGTCGAGCAGTACTTC.